Here is one T cell receptor (beta chain) with its context. The CDR3 loop spans 15 amino acids. J was trimmed by 9 bases and V by 6 bases; bases with no gene match: 9. Germline loops: CDR1 MNHEY, CDR2 SMNVEV (reference sequence). This specimen comes from a study of blood T cell repertoires in COVID-19. Study as a whole: Collection of acute and convalescent COVID-19 samples took place in the United States, Italy and Spain.

Sequencing used immunoSEQ multiplex PCR; TCRdb keeps in-frame clones, though not all of them. The data contain 60,000 to 80,000 clones, approximately 80% of them singletons. Across under 25 US areas, participants ranged in age from roughly 18 to 95 years. The sample comprised PBMCs or T cells enriched from blood (not recorded which). The chain joins TRBV27 to TRBJ2-1; 12 nucleotides match TRBD2. The TCR sequence derives from a woman aged 40 to 50 with acute COVID-19. The DNA for the CDR3 is TGTGCCAGCAGCACCGGGACTAGCGGGTTAGGTGAGCAGTTCTTC. Protein: CASSTGTSGLGEQFF.